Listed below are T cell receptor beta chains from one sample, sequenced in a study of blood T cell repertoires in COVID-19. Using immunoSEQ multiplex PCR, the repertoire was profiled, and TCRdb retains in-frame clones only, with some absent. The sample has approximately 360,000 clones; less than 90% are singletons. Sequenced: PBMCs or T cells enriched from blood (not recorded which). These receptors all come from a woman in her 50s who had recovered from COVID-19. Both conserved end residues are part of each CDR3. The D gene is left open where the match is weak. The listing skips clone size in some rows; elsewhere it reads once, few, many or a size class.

TGTGCCAGCAGCCGCAGGGTCACGAGCTCTGGAAACACCATATATTTT CASSRRVTSSGNTIYF TRBV5-5 . TRBJ1-3 few
TGTGCCAGCTCACCCGCGACAGGGTTGAACACTGAAGCTTTCTTT CASSPATGLNTEAFF TRBV18 TRBD1 TRBJ1-1 .
TGTGCCAGCTCACCACGAACAGGGGCCTCCTATGGCTACACCTTC CASSPRTGASYGYTF TRBV18 TRBD1 TRBJ1-2 .
TGTGCCAGCAGCGCCTTAGCGGGGGAAGTCCCGGGCGAGCAGTACTTC CASSALAGEVPGEQYF TRBV9 TRBD2 TRBJ2-7 .
TGTGCCAGCAGCCGAGCGGGGGGAAGCACAGATACGCAGTATTTT CASSRAGGSTDTQYF TRBV3-1/TRBV3-2 TRBD2 TRBJ2-3 .
TGTGCCAGCAGTTACTCGATGTCAGGGGGGCAAGATACGCAGTATTTT CASSYSMSGGQDTQYF TRBV6-5 . TRBJ2-3 .
TGTGCCATCAGAAGAGACAGGGAGGCTGGCTACACCTTC CAIRRDREAGYTF TRBV10-3 TRBD1 TRBJ1-2 .
TGTGCCAGCAGCCAAGACGGGGGGCAGATCTCGTCTGAAGCTTTCTTT CASSQDGGQISSEAFF TRBV14 . TRBJ1-1 .
TGTGCCACCAGCAGAGAGCCCGGAGATAGCAATCAGCCCCAGCATTTT CATSREPGDSNQPQHF TRBV15 . TRBJ1-5 .
TGTGCCATCAGTGAAATGGGCAGGGGGACATATAGCAATCAGCCCCAGCATTTT CAISEMGRGTYSNQPQHF TRBV10-3 TRBD1 TRBJ1-5 .
TGTGCCAGCAGTTACCCGCCAGGACTAGCGGCATACGAGCAGTACTTC CASSYPPGLAAYEQYF TRBV6-2/TRBV6-3 TRBD2 TRBJ2-7 .
TGCGCCAGCAGACCCGGGTTCGTTGACACTGAAGCTTTCTTT CASRPGFVDTEAFF TRBV4-1 . TRBJ1-1 .
TGTGCCAGCTCACCCTCGATTTTGACAGGGGGAGGAAATGAGCAGTTCTTC CASSPSILTGGGNEQFF TRBV18 TRBD1 TRBJ2-1 .
TGTGCCAGCAGTTTATTCGGGACAGGGATCGGAAACACCATATATTTT CASSLFGTGIGNTIYF TRBV28 TRBD1 TRBJ1-3 .
TGTGCCAGCCAACCCGGGACAGGGAATCGACAGCCCCAGCATTTT CASQPGTGNRQPQHF TRBV19 TRBD1 TRBJ1-5 .
TGTGCCAGCTCAAGACAGGGCTCTAATGAAAAACTGTTTTTT CASSRQGSNEKLFF TRBV18 TRBD1 TRBJ1-4 .
TGTGCCAGCAGCTTGAGTGGACTAGCGGGGGATGAGCAGTTCTTC CASSLSGLAGDEQFF TRBV7-2 TRBD2 TRBJ2-1 .
TGTGCCAGCAGCTTAGTATCTCGGGGGGCATACACTGAAGCTTTCTTT CASSLVSRGAYTEAFF TRBV7-9 . TRBJ1-1 once
TGTGCCAGCAGCTTACTGACAGGGGTTCTTAACTATGGCTACACCTTC CASSLLTGVLNYGYTF TRBV7-8 TRBD1 TRBJ1-2 .
TGTGCCAGCAGCTCCACCCGTACCGGTCTGAGCTATGGCTACACCTTC CASSSTRTGLSYGYTF TRBV7-2 . TRBJ1-2 .
TGTGCCAGCAGTTACTCCGGGCTAGCGGGCGAGCAGTACTTC CASSYSGLAGEQYF TRBV6-2/TRBV6-3 TRBD2 TRBJ2-7 .
TGTGCCAGCATCCTGGACAGGGCAAGCAATCAGCCCCAGCATTTT CASILDRASNQPQHF TRBV6-6 TRBD1 TRBJ1-5 .
TGTGCCACCAGTGATTTCGGGACAGGGGGCTATCATACGCAGTATTTT CATSDFGTGGYHTQYF TRBV24-1 TRBD1 TRBJ2-3 .
TGTGCCAGCAGCTTTTCCGGGACTCACAATGAGCAGTTCTTC CASSFSGTHNEQFF TRBV7-2 . TRBJ2-1 .
TGTGCCAGCAGTTACTCGTATCAGGGTGCCTACGGCTACACCTTC CASSYSYQGAYGYTF TRBV6-2/TRBV6-3 . TRBJ1-2 .
TGTGCCAGCAGCTTGGAGTGGGACATGGCTTCGGGTGGCTACACCTTC CASSLEWDMASGGYTF TRBV5-6 . TRBJ1-2 .
TGCGCCAGCAGCCAGCTGGACAGGGGGGTCACTGAAGCTTTCTTT CASSQLDRGVTEAFF TRBV4-1 TRBD1 TRBJ1-1 .
TGTGCCAGCAGCCGCGCTCTAGCGGGGGACAGAGGTGAGCAGTTCTTC CASSRALAGDRGEQFF TRBV7-2 TRBD2 TRBJ2-1 .
TGTGCCAGCAGCTCCCGACTAGCGGTAGAGACCCAGTACTTC CASSSRLAVETQYF TRBV7-9 TRBD2 TRBJ2-5 few
TGTGCCAGCAGCCAAAGGCGGGCCGGGGAGCTGTTTTTT CASSQRRAGELFF TRBV3-1/TRBV3-2 . TRBJ2-2 .
TGTGCCAGCAGCTTGAAGCGGGAGGGCCTGACAGATACGCAGTATTTT CASSLKREGLTDTQYF TRBV9 TRBD2 TRBJ2-3 .
TGTGCCAGCGACCCGGGGATAGCGGGATCCTACAATGAGCAGTTCTTC CASDPGIAGSYNEQFF TRBV7-9 TRBD2 TRBJ2-1 once
TGTGCCAGTAGTATGGGGCACGGGGCCAACGTCCTGACTTTC CASSMGHGANVLTF TRBV19 . TRBJ2-6 .
TGTGCCAGCAGAGGACTAGCGGAGGAGACCCAGTACTTC CASRGLAEETQYF TRBV6-5 TRBD2 TRBJ2-5 .
TGTGCCAGCAGCGCAGCCTCCGAGACTAGCGGAGATGAGTTCTTC CASSAASETSGDEFF TRBV5-4 TRBD2 TRBJ2-1 .
TGTGCCAGTAGGCCCGGGACAGGAAATCAGCCCCAGCATTTT CASRPGTGNQPQHF TRBV19 TRBD1 TRBJ1-5 .
TGTGCCAGCAGTGAAGCCGGGACTAGCGGGAGGCGGTCCTACGAGCAGTACTTC CASSEAGTSGRRSYEQYF TRBV6-4 TRBD2 TRBJ2-7 .